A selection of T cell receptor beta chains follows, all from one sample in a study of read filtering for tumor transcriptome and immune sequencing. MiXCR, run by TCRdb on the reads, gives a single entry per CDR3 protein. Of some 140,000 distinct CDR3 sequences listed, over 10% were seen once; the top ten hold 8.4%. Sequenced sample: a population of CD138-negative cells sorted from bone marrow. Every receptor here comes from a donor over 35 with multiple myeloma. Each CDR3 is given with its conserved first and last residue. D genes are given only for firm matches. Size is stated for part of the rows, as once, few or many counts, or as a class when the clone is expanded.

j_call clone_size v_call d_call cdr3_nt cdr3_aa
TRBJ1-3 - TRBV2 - TGTGCCAGCACCCTCAACGGGAGAACCAGCGCTGGAAACACCATATATTTT CASTLNGRTSAGNTIYF
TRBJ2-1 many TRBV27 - TGTGCCAGCAGATCAAGGCCCTCTGAGCAGTTCTTC CASRSRPSEQFF
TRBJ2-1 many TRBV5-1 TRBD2 TGCGCCAGCAGGCGACTAGCGGAGCACAATGAGCAGTTCTTC CASRRLAEHNEQFF
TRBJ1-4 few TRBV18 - TGTGCCAGCTCACCACCGAGGAAACAGGGCCTGGAAAAACTGTTTTTT CASSPPRKQGLEKLFF
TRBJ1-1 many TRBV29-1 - TGCAGCGTTATTCCTTCAGGACCCAGGAACACTGAAGCTTTCTTT CSVIPSGPRNTEAFF
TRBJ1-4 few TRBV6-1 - TGTGCCAGCAGTGAACAGCAGGTTCCTAATGAAAAACTGTTTTTT CASSEQQVPNEKLFF
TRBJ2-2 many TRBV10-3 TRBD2 TGTGCCATCAGTGTCGAGACTAGCGCGAACACCGGGGAGCTGTTTTTT CAISVETSANTGELFF
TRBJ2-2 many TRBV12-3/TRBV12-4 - TGTGCCAGCAGTTTAGCACTAGCCCGTCCCGGGGAGCTGTTTTTT CASSLALARPGELFF
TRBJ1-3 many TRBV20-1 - TGCAGTGCTAGAGACCTCCTAGGTGGAAACACCATATATTTT CSARDLLGGNTIYF
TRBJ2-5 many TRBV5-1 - TGCGCCAGCAGCTTGGGTGCAGGGCAAGAGACCCAGTACTTC CASSLGAGQETQYF
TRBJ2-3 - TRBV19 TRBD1 TGTGCCAGTATCCCCCGAACAGGGGGCGGAGATACGCAGTATTTT CASIPRTGGGDTQYF
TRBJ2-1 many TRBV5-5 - TGTGCCAGCAGCTTCCCCAGTAGCTCCTACAATGAGCAGTTCTTC CASSFPSSSYNEQFF
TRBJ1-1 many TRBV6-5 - TGTGCCAGCAGTTACCCGGGGGGGGCTGAGGCTTTCTTT CASSYPGGAEAFF
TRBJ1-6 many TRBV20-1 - TGCAGTGCTTTCTCCCTGAGCTCCTATAATTCACCCCTCCACTTT CSAFSLSSYNSPLHF
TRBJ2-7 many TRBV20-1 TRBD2 TGCAGTGCGTCTTCTAGCGGGCCCTACGAGCAGTACTTC CSASSSGPYEQYF
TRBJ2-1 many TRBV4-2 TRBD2 TGTGCCAGCAGCCAAGAATCGGGAGGGCCGTACAATGAGCAGTTCTTC CASSQESGGPYNEQFF
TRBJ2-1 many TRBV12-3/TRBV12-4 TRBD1 TGTGCCAGCAGTTACCAGGGGGTCGGGCAGTTCTTC CASSYQGVGQFF
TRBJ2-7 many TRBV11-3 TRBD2 TGTGCCAGCAGCTCCCTGACTAGCGGGAGTAAGCAGTACTTC CASSSLTSGSKQYF
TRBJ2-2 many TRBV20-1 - TGCAGTGCTAGAGATCCGGCTACCGGGGAGCTGTTTTTT CSARDPATGELFF
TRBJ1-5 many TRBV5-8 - TGTGCCAGCAGCATAGGACACGGTTATCAGCCCCAGCATTTT CASSIGHGYQPQHF
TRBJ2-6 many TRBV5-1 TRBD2 TGCGCCAGCAGCTCCTTTGGCGGGAGGGCCTCTGGGGCCAACGTCCTGACTTTC CASSSFGGRASGANVLTF
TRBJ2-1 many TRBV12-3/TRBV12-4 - TGTGCCAGCAGTTTTGGTCAGGGGTCGGGCCACAATGAGCAGTTCTTC CASSFGQGSGHNEQFF
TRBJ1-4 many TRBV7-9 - TGTGCCAGCAGCCTACTCGGGGCCCGAGGGTCAGAGCTGTTTTTT CASSLLGARGSELFF
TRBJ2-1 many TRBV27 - TGTGCCAGCAGTTTAAGTGTGAGTTTTAGAGGGAATGAGCAGTTCTTC CASSLSVSFRGNEQFF
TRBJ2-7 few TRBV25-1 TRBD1 TGTGCCAGCAGCAAAGGGACAGGGGGTCACGAGCAGTACTTC CASSKGTGGHEQYF
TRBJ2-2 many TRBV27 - TGTGCCAGCACCCGGACGAGAAACACCGGGGAGCTGTTTTTT CASTRTRNTGELFF
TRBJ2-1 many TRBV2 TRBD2 TGTGCCAGCACTCCGGGACTAGCGGTCTACAATGAGCAGTTCTTC CASTPGLAVYNEQFF